This T cell receptor beta chain was documented in a study of cytomegalovirus exposure and HLA in healthy donors. This clone was picked up a small number of times. Its antigen is unknown. The germline CDR1 and CDR2 sequences are MDHEN and SYDVKM. V dropped 10 bases and J dropped 9 bases, with 16 bases sitting between them. The CDR3 runs to 12 residues. Study-level results: Reportedly, cytomegalovirus status was diagnosed with high sensitivity and specificity. Generally TCR sequences proved uncommon, though certain public TCRs appeared in numerous donors. Associated with cytomegalovirus, according to the listing, were around 160 TCR beta chains.

The repertoire was sequenced with immunoSEQ multiplex PCR; TCRdb's copy has only in-frame clones and lacks some. The sample includes 71,000 or so clones, around 94% of them seen just once. The sequencing sample was made of PBMCs. The TCR comes from a woman between 18 and 29 years old in good health and CMV-seropositive. The chain couples TRBV28 to TRBJ1-5; D is unclear. The CDR3 DNA is TGTGCCACCTACGAGCGCTCCGGGCCCCAGCATTTT. This translates into CATYERSGPQHF.